The rows below give T cell receptor beta chains drawn from one sample of a study of blood T cell repertoires in COVID-19. Generated by immunoSEQ multiplex PCR, the TCRdb table keeps only in-frame clones and is missing some. The repertoire includes about 310,000 clones, around 87% of them detected once, and 1% sits in the top ten. Sequencing was carried out using peripheral blood. These receptors were taken from a man in his forties or fifties with active or convalescent COVID-19. Both conserved end residues are part of each CDR3. The D gene is left open where the match is weak.

V	J	D	DNA	CDR3
TRBV4-3	TRBJ1-5	.	TGCGCCAGCAGCCAAGGGGGAGAGAATCAGCCCCAGCATTTT	CASSQGGENQPQHF
TRBV3-1/TRBV3-2	TRBJ1-2	TRBD1	TGTGCCAGCAGCCCATTAACAGGGGGCTGTGGCTACACCTTC	CASSPLTGGCGYTF
TRBV11-2	TRBJ2-1	TRBD2	TGTGCCAGCAGCTTAGCACTAGCGGGAGGGGTGGAGCAGTTCTTC	CASSLALAGGVEQFF
TRBV30	TRBJ2-6	TRBD1	TGTGCCTGCTTCCGGGACAGGGCCTCTAGCTCTGGGGCCAACGTCCTGACTTTC	CACFRDRASSSGANVLTF
TRBV6-5	TRBJ1-3	.	TGTGCCAGCAAGGGCAGGGGCTCTGGAAACACCATATATTTT	CASKGRGSGNTIYF
TRBV11-3	TRBJ2-2	.	TGTGCCAGCACAGGAAAGGGGGCGAACACCGGGGAGCTGTTTTTT	CASTGKGANTGELFF
TRBV11-2	TRBJ2-3	.	TGTGCCAGCAGCTTAGCGGGAGCTTACACAGATACGCAGTATTTT	CASSLAGAYTDTQYF
TRBV7-2	TRBJ2-7	.	TGTGCCAGCAGCTTAATACCAACGGGTTTCGCGGAGCAGTACTTC	CASSLIPTGFAEQYF
TRBV6-2/TRBV6-3	TRBJ1-5	.	TGTGCCAGCAGTAAACAGGGTTGGCCCCAGCATTTT	CASSKQGWPQHF
TRBV25-1	TRBJ2-4	.	TGTGCCAGCAGTGTGACTAGCTTGCGGGACACCAAAAACATTCAGTACTTC	CASSVTSLRDTKNIQYF
TRBV19	TRBJ1-1	.	TGTGCCAGTAGTACGCCTGGACTCGCGATAAGAGCTTTCTTT	CASSTPGLAIRAFF